The text below deals with one TCR beta chain. Antigen: not known. Assay used: immunoSEQ multiplex PCR; TCRdb lists only in-frame clones, some missing. Of 130,000 to 150,000 clones in the sample, around 87% were seen once. The data stem from a study of T cell responses to AZD1222 COVID-19 vaccine. The study's findings and limits: The study reported that nearly half of spike-specific TCRs target unmutated variant regions.

The ends lost 5 bases at V and 8 bases at J; junction bases unmatched: 11. This CDR3 spans 17 amino acids. Germline CDR1 reads LNHDA; CDR2 reads SQIVND (reference sequence). Sequencing was performed on peripheral blood, taken on day 0 of AZD1222 vaccination. The source is an adult in good health. The chain uses TRBV19 and TRBJ2-3; TRBD2 agrees at 15 bases. The CDR3 DNA reads TGTGCCAGTAGTGTCGGGACTAGCGGGGGGCGTGTGGGTACGCAGTATTTT. It is translated as CASSVGTSGGRVGTQYF. Drawing the rest from reference TRBV19 and TRBJ2-3, the complete variable domain is DGGITQSPKYLFRKEGQNVTLSCEQNLNHDAMYWYRQDPGQGLRLIYYSQIVNDFQKGDIAEGYSVSREKKESFPLTVTSAQKNPTAFYLCASSVGTSGGRVGTQYFGPGTRLTVL.